This TCR beta chain originates from a study of shared clonotypes between healthy human individuals. Study-wide background: CD4 naive cells filled three plates per donor, CD4 memory three, CD8 naive two and CD8 memory one.

About this clone: Its antigen is still unknown.

Splitting of each subset's genomic DNA was done evenly across several immunoSEQ plates. Replicate PCRs for sorted subsets used 200 ng DNA; this equaled around 29,000 T cell genomes. Method: immunoSEQ multiplex PCR; TCRdb's copy keeps in-frame clones and lacks some. The profile shows 1,400,000 or so clones, roughly 98.5% of them singletons. Study-level findings and limits: Between four donors, naive CD4 clonotypes were shared at a level of about 5%.

V shed 4 bases and J 2 bases; nucleotides not matched to a gene: 1. CDR1 is MDHEN and CDR2 is SYDVKM in the germline V gene. The CDR3 is made up of 13 amino acids. V gene TRBV28 combines with J gene TRBJ2-5, with 7 positions matching TRBD1. The sequencing input was naive CD4+ T cells sorted from blood. Subset noted: CD45RA+ positively selected. The TCR sequence derives from a man in his thirties or forties in good health. CDR3 amino acids: CASSWTGQETQYF. In DNA, the CDR3 is TGTGCCAGCAGTTGGACAGGTCAAGAGACCCAGTACTTC.